This T cell receptor beta chain was profiled in a study of cytomegalovirus exposure and HLA in healthy donors (dated by TCRdb to about 2017). General notes on the study: The 666 repertoires of the first cohort and the 95 to 150 validation repertoires were produced on the same platform, according to a later analysis. High-throughput TCR immunosequencing, statistical association of individual TCRs with disease status, and machine learning were combined to predict cytomegalovirus infection status. In addition to the first cohort of 666 subjects, a separate validation cohort of 120 different subjects was used. The study was designed to test whether signatures of past pathogen exposure could be identified by cataloging public T cell receptors. The investigation overall reported the following: While some public TCRs were present in many individuals, most TCR sequences turned up only very rarely across donors. In both the original and validation cohorts, the classifier was reported to diagnose cytomegalovirus status with high specificity and sensitivity. According to the authors, the approach could potentially be generalized to other disease states and immunological phenotypes. The study listed 170 or so TCR beta chains as associated with cytomegalovirus. Subsequent analysis determined that TCRs grouped into clusters in the first cohort also showed a tendency toward co-occurrence across the roughly 110 validation repertoires, and approximately 93% of cluster scores exceeded 0. In vitro tests confirmed that a few of the cytomegalovirus-associated TCR beta chains recognize cytomegalovirus antigens. The validation cohort had no HLA typing available for a later analysis, so co-occurrence within that cohort was assessed over all 120 or so repertoires.

The donors were included in the validation cohort of 90 to 150 subjects, a group kept apart from the roughly 700-subject first cohort. The library was obtained by the immunoSEQ multiplex PCR assay. Per the source publication's procedure: To diagnose cytomegalovirus status from the catalog of TCR beta chain sequences, a statistical classification framework was built. In its TCRdb copy, this immuneACCESS table keeps in-frame sequences only and misses some clones. Where compared with another copy, unresolved V genes explain less than half of these, and the others have no known cause. The V and J calls and clone size are taken from that table; D and trimming were inferred from the DNA. The sample profile shows over 200,000 clones; about nine tenths of them were found once. Clones ranked in the top ten supply approximately 3.1% of the sample. With respect to this clone: The specificity of this receptor is unknown. Base qualities are not at hand, and no much larger clone is one base apart.

There are 15 amino acids in the CDR3, from cysteine to phenylalanine inclusive. Only the CDR3 part of the read is kept: 45 bases, read in frame from the first base. The junction shows trimming of 0 bases on V and 4 bases on J, and the gene matches do not reach 5 bases of it. From a lookup of the germline V gene, CDR1 and CDR2 are LGHNA and YSLEER. The receptor comes from a young woman in good health and CMV-seronegative. The sample taken for sequencing was PBMCs. Recombination joined TRBV4-3 with TRBJ1-1; 7 bases in the junction line up with TRBD1. The DNA sequence is given as TGCGCCAGCAGCCAAGACACAGGGGCGGGCACTGAAGCTTTCTTT. Its coded protein is CASSQDTGAGTEAFF.